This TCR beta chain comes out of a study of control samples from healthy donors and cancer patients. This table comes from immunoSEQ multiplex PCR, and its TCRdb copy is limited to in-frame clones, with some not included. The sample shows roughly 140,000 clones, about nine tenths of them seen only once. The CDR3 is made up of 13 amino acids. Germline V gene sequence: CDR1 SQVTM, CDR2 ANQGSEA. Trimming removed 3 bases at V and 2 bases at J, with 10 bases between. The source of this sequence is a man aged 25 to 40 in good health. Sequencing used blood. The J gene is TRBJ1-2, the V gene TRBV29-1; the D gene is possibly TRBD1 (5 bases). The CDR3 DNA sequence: TGCAGCGTTGATAAGGGGCTCAACTATGGCTACACCTTC. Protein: CSVDKGLNYGYTF.